This T cell receptor beta chain is drawn from a study of molecular identifiers for immune sequencing clone quantification. Naive CD8 T cells, phenotype CD8+CD4-CCR7+CD45RA+, were sorted. Concerning this clonotype itself: Its specificity is not known. This may arise from a read error, as a much more abundant clone is one base away.

General study results and limits: About a million naive cells reportedly did not prevent detection of spiked Jurkat TCR RNA from one cell.

TCRdb recomputed calls from the PCR reads with MiXCR, one row per CDR3 protein. The sample has 15,000 to 20,000 distinct CDR3 sequences, 20% to 25% seen once; the top ten hold roughly 6.7%. The CDR3 sequence is 13 residues long. This TCR derives from a human donor in good health. Some libraries in this study had Jurkat cell RNA spiked in. Sequenced sample: naive CD8+ T cells from blood, with Jurkat cell RNA spiked in. Subset indicated: FACS-sorted CD8+CD4-CCR7+CD45RA+ naive T cells. This sequence joins TRBV21-1 and TRBJ1-2; the table gives TRBD1 as D, unverified against the DNA. TRBV21-1 is described as a pseudogene. CDR3 amino acids: CASKDAGGDDYTF. CDR3 DNA sequence: TGTGCCAGCAAGGACGCAGGGGGCGATGACTACACCTTC.